The 32 T cell receptor beta chains in this list originate from one sample, sequenced in a study of brain T cells in children with intractable seizures. The protocol was immunoSEQ multiplex PCR, while the TCRdb copy is restricted to in-frame clones and leaves out a portion. The sample yields about 340,000 clones, over 90% seen once. Time point denoted: blood from clinic visit 5 months post-surgery; TSC patient then seizure free. Sequenced material: peripheral blood, taken 4 to 5 months after surgery. The origin of the receptors is a boy younger than two with tuberous sclerosis and intractable seizures.

The chain joins TRBV2 to TRBJ2-2; TRBD2 agrees at 11 bases. Trimming cost V 7 bases and J 6 bases; bases outside gene matches: 7. The CDR3 has 15 residues. CDR1 and CDR2 from the germline V gene are SNHLY and FYNNEI. The CDR3 nucleotides are TGTGCCAGCATACGGCAACTAGCGGGAGCCGGGGAGCTGTTTTTT. Translating it yields CASIRQLAGAGELFF.

The chain has TRBV10-3 and TRBJ1-1; the match to TRBD1 covers 7 bases. This CDR3 has 14 residues. Trimming at V came to 9 bases and at J to 1 base, leaving 8 bases not matched to a gene. Germline CDR1 ENHRY, CDR2 SYGVKD. The CDR3 loop is CAIKPGQKNTEAFF. In DNA form, the CDR3 reads TGTGCCATTAAGCCGGGACAGAAGAACACTGAAGCTTTCTTT.

This sequence joins TRBV19 and TRBJ1-4, with a possible D match to TRBD1 (5 bases). Deletions cut 7 bases from V and 1 base from J, with 19 bases between. This CDR3 spans 17 amino acids. The V gene's germline CDR1 is LNHDA and CDR2 SQIVND (reference sequence). The CDR3: CASISPFRGETNEKLFF. CDR3 DNA: TGTGCCAGTATTTCCCCTTTTAGGGGCGAAACTAATGAAAAACTGTTTTTT.

This rearrangement joins TRBV5-6 to TRBJ2-1, with D uncertain. The V and J ends lost 1 base and 8 bases respectively, with 10 bases between them. This CDR3 contains 13 residues. The germline gives CDR1 SGHDT, CDR2 YYEEEE. CDR3 in amino acids: CASSLIVRDEQFF. CDR3 bases: TGTGCCAGCAGCTTGATTGTACGGGATGAGCAGTTCTTC.

CDR3 loop: CASSRFTGGEKLFF. In DNA, the CDR3 is TGTGCCAGCAGCAGGTTTACAGGGGGGGAAAAACTGTTTTTT. This sequence joins TRBV6-5 and TRBJ1-4; 8 nucleotides agree with TRBD1. V was pared by 6 bases and J by 8 bases, with 8 bases of the junction left unmatched. Germline lookup yields CDR1 MNHEY and CDR2 SVGAGI. This CDR3 is built from 14 residues.

The V gene is TRBV19, the J gene TRBJ2-7; 9 bases line up with TRBD1. Germline V lookup: CDR1 LNHDA, CDR2 SQIVND (reference sequence). Germline trimming cut 3 bases from V and 1 base from J; bases unmatched to any gene: 7. CDR3 length: 16 residues. CDR3 amino acids: CASSIQIGTGSYEQYF. Written as DNA, the CDR3 is TGTGCCAGTAGTATCCAAATTGGGACAGGGTCCTACGAGCAGTACTTC.

This chain connects TRBV4-2 to TRBJ2-7; TRBD1 is a possible D gene (6 bases). This CDR3 is built from 13 residues. Germline assignment: CDR1 LGHNA and CDR2 YNFKEQ. V was cut by 2 bases and J by 5 bases, with 10 bases left in between. CDR3 loop: CASSQTQGHEQYF. As DNA, the CDR3 is TGTGCCAGCAGCCAAACACAGGGCCACGAGCAGTACTTC.

The gene calls are TRBV7-2 and TRBJ2-3; TRBD2 matches at 10 bases. Germline V lookup: CDR1 SGHTA, CDR2 FQGNSA. The CDR3 is 15 residues long. After removal of 5 bases from V and 4 bases from J, the junction contained 6 bases not matched to a gene. The CDR3 nucleotides are TGTGCCAGCAGCACCACTAGCGGGGCCCCAGATACGCAGTATTTT. Encoded protein: CASSTTSGAPDTQYF. The variable domain in full, with the rest retrieved from reference TRBV7-2 and TRBJ2-3, is GAGVSQSPSNKVTEKGKDVELRCDPISGHTALYWYRQSLGQGLEFLIYFQGNSAPDKSGLPSDRFSAERTGGSVSTLTIQRTQQEDSAVYLCASSTTSGAPDTQYFGPGTRLTVL.

The chain employs TRBV12-3 or TRBV12-4 and TRBJ2-5; D call uncertain. Trimming stripped 3 bases from V and 5 bases from J, with 7 bases between. This CDR3 is 12 amino acids long. CDR3 DNA sequence: TGTGCCAGCAGTTTTCCCGGGGAGACCCAGTACTTC. It yields the protein CASSFPGETQYF.

The chain has TRBV6-1 and TRBJ2-5; TRBD1 agrees at 9 bases. The CDR3 length is 16 residues. With 4 bases clipped from V and 3 bases from J, the junction kept 9 bases outside the gene matches. Per germline, CDR1 MNHNS and CDR2 SASEGT. The CDR3 DNA reads as TGTGCCAGCAGTGCCCAACGCCGACAGGGGGAAGAGACCCAGTACTTC. It yields the protein CASSAQRRQGEETQYF.

This chain joins TRBV28 and TRBJ2-2; 7 positions match TRBD2. This CDR3 has 15 residues. With 6 bases clipped from V and 2 bases from J, the junction kept 6 bases outside the gene matches. Germline values: CDR1 MDHEN, CDR2 SYDVKM. CDR3 sequence reads: CASRGSSGNTGELFF. Here the CDR3 DNA reads TGTGCCAGCAGGGGATCTAGCGGAAACACCGGGGAGCTGTTTTTT. The full variable domain, its missing parts supplied by reference TRBV28 and TRBJ2-2, is DVKVTQSSRYLVKRTGEKVFLECVQDMDHENMFWYRQDPGLGLRLIYFSYDVKMKEKGDIPEGYSVSREKKERFSLILESASTNQTSMYLCASRGSSGNTGELFFGEGSRLTVL.

The chain joins TRBV13 to TRBJ1-1; 8 nucleotides match TRBD1. CDR1 is PRHDT, CDR2 FYEKMQ, per germline (reference sequence). This CDR3 has 12 residues. Losses at the gene ends were 6 bases for V and 6 bases for J; bases not matched to a gene: 3. The CDR3 DNA is TGTGCCAGCAGTAGACAGGGGTCTGAAGCTTTCTTT. It is translated as CASSRQGSEAFF. The whole variable domain, filled in from reference TRBV13 and TRBJ1-1, reads AAGVIQSPRHLIKEKRETATLKCYPIPRHDTVYWYQQGPGQDPQFLISFYEKMQSDKGSIPDRFSAQQFSDYHSELNMSSLELGDSALYFCASSRQGSEAFFGQGTRLTVV.

This clone has only one observation. The chain carries TRBV3-1 (or the pseudogene TRBV3-2) and TRBJ2-1; tentatively, D is TRBD2 (5 bases). The germline V gene encodes CDR1 LGHDT and CDR2 YNNKEL (reference sequence). The CDR3 loop spans 16 amino acids. V lost 1 base and J lost 1, with 11 bases in between. CDR3 region: CASSQVPGNSYNEQFF. The CDR3 DNA reads TGTGCCAGCAGCCAAGTTCCCGGGAATTCCTACAATGAGCAGTTCTTC.

CDR3 amino acids: CASSKKDREEDTIYF. As DNA, the CDR3 is TGCGCCAGCAGTAAGAAAGACAGGGAGGAGGACACCATATATTTT. The chain combines TRBV5-1 with TRBJ1-3; 7 bases agree with TRBD1. CDR1 and CDR2 from the germline V gene are SGHRS and YFSETQ. CDR3 length equals 15 residues. V shed 5 bases and J 8 bases; nucleotides not matched to a gene: 13.

The chain joins TRBV7-6 to TRBJ2-5; a possible D gene is TRBD1 (6 bases). With 2 bases removed from V and 3 bases from J, the gap between germline ends came to 10 bases. Germline CDR1 SGHVS, CDR2 FNYEAQ. There are 14 residues in the CDR3. Here the CDR3 reads CASSLTGREETQYF. The CDR3 bases are TGTGCCAGCAGCTTAACAGGGAGAGAAGAGACCCAGTACTTC.

This chain links TRBV10-2 with TRBJ2-7, with 10 bases identical to TRBD2. Trimming took 7 bases from V and 7 from J; bases not matched to a gene: 10. This CDR3 is built from 14 residues. From germline, CDR1 is WSHSY and CDR2 SAAADI. The chain's CDR3 is CASIRKALAGEQYF. In DNA, the CDR3 is TGCGCCAGCATTCGAAAGGCACTAGCGGGAGAGCAGTACTTC.

The CDR3 DNA reads TGCAGTGCTAGTATCCAGGGCTCCTACAATGAGCAGTTCTTC. This gives the protein CSASIQGSYNEQFF. The V call is TRBV20-1, the J call TRBJ2-1; tentatively, D is TRBD1 (5 bases). V lost 3 bases to trimming and J lost 0 bases, with 9 bases between them. Per germline, CDR1 DFQATT and CDR2 SNEGSKA (reference sequence). The length of the CDR3 is 14 residues.

In its sample, this clone was seen a few times. This sample also contains other DNA sequences that code for the same CDR3. This chain connects TRBV5-1 to TRBJ1-5; a weak D match, TRBD1 (5 bases). The CDR3 is 12 residues long. Germline-derived CDR1 and CDR2 are SGHRS and YFSETQ. Trimming stripped 0 bases from V and 7 bases from J, with 5 bases between. The CDR3 region is CASSLEGQPQHF. CDR3 nucleotides: TGCGCCAGCAGCTTGGAGGGGCAGCCCCAGCATTTT. The complete variable domain, with remaining parts taken from reference TRBV5-1 and TRBJ1-5, reads KAGVTQTPRYLIKTRGQQVTLSCSPISGHRSVSWYQQTPGQGLQFLFEYFSETQRNKGNFPGRFSGRQFSNSRSEMNVSTLELGDSALYLCASSLEGQPQHFGDGTRLSIL.

This chain uses TRBV6-5 with TRBJ2-2; no reliable D call. V gave up 4 bases and J gave up 2 bases, with 8 bases separating them. The V gene's germline CDR1 is MNHEY and CDR2 SVGAGI. This CDR3 spans 14 amino acids. The DNA of the CDR3 is TGTGCCAGCAGTTCAAGGGCCAACACCGGGGAGCTGTTTTTT. Protein: CASSSRANTGELFF.

The gene calls are TRBV6-5 and TRBJ2-7, with TRBD2 matching over 12 bases. Germline CDR1 reads MNHEY; CDR2 reads SVGAGI. The CDR3 sequence is 15 residues long. The ends lost 6 bases at V and 0 bases at J; junction bases unmatched: 3. CDR3 loop: CASRRLAGDSYEQYF. The CDR3 nucleotides read TGTGCCAGCAGACGACTAGCGGGGGACTCCTACGAGCAGTACTTC.

This clone was detected ten times or more. The chain combines TRBV3-1 (or the pseudogene TRBV3-2) with TRBJ1-2; TRBD1 aligns across 8 bases. The CDR3 has 14 residues. Per germline, CDR1 LGHDT and CDR2 YNNKEL (reference sequence). Losses at the gene ends were 1 base for V and 7 bases for J; bases not matched to a gene: 5. CDR3 residues: CASSQGGGQGGYTF. The CDR3 nucleotides read TGTGCCAGCAGCCAAGGAGGAGGACAGGGTGGCTACACCTTC.

This chain links TRBV27 with TRBJ1-2; weak D call: TRBD1 (5 bases). With 7 bases removed from V and 4 bases from J, the gap between germline ends came to 13 bases. CDR1 and CDR2 (germline): MNHEY, SMNVEV (reference sequence). The CDR3 length is 13 residues. The CDR3 DNA follows: TGTGCCAGCATGAGCGACGGGGGCTATGGCTACACCTTC. This gives the protein CASMSDGGYGYTF.

The rearrangement links TRBV6-5 to TRBJ1-2; no clear D gene. The CDR3 covers 11 residues. Germline V lookup: CDR1 MNHEY, CDR2 SVGAGI. V was pared by 8 bases and J by 8 bases, with 12 bases between. The CDR3 protein is CASEVMRGYTF. CDR3 bases: TGTGCCAGCGAGGTTATGAGGGGCTACACCTTC.

This rearrangement joins TRBV5-4 to TRBJ1-1; 8 bases agree with TRBD1. The CDR3 consists of 16 residues. Germline CDR1 SGHNT, CDR2 YYREEE (reference sequence). With 0 bases clipped from V and 5 bases from J, the junction kept 9 bases outside the gene matches. This CDR3 is CASSLEWTGSKTEAFF. CDR3 sequence (DNA): TGTGCCAGCAGCTTGGAATGGACAGGGTCGAAAACTGAAGCTTTCTTT. The whole variable domain, filled in from reference TRBV5-4 and TRBJ1-1, reads ETGVTQSPTHLIKTRGQQVTLRCSSQSGHNTVSWYQQALGQGPQFIFQYYREEENGRGNFPPRFSGLQFPNYSSELNVNALELDDSALYLCASSLEWTGSKTEAFFGQGTRLTVV.

V gene TRBV7-2 combines with J gene TRBJ1-3; D not resolved. The CDR3 runs to 15 residues. Trimming pared 1 base from V and 1 base from J, leaving 8 bases between. CDR1 and CDR2 (germline): SGHTA, FQGNSA. This chain's CDR3 is CASSLVAGSGNTIYF. The CDR3 DNA is TGTGCCAGCAGCTTAGTCGCAGGATCTGGAAACACCATATATTTT.

In its sample, this clone was seen once. The V gene is TRBV29-1, the J gene TRBJ1-6; D perhaps matches TRBD1 (5 bases). Trimming stripped 7 bases from V and 9 bases from J, with 16 bases between. This CDR3 spans 13 amino acids. From germline, CDR1 is SQVTM and CDR2 ANQGSEA. The CDR3 region has the DNA TGCAGCGCCGGGGACTACGAAGGTTCACCCCTCCACTTT. Translating gives CSAGDYEGSPLHF.

The chain carries TRBV5-1 and TRBJ2-1; D may correspond to TRBD1 or TRBD2 (5 bases each). The germline V gene encodes CDR1 SGHRS and CDR2 YFSETQ. Trimming stripped 4 bases from V and 1 base from J, with 12 bases between. The CDR3 has 15 amino acids. The CDR3 region is CASSIGGVSYNEQFF. CDR3 nucleotides: TGCGCCAGCAGCATTGGGGGTGTTTCCTACAATGAGCAGTTCTTC.

The V and J genes are TRBV24-1 and TRBJ2-7; D is undetermined. With 4 bases removed from V and 0 bases from J, the gap between germline ends came to 6 bases. The CDR3 is 13 amino acids. Germline CDR1 reads KGHDR; CDR2 reads SFDVKD. DNA of the CDR3: TGTGCCACCAGTGACGCCGACTCCTACGAGCAGTACTTC. Translated, it gives CATSDADSYEQYF.

The V gene is TRBV7-6, the J gene TRBJ1-1; 10 nucleotides align to TRBD1. The trim removed 2 bases at V and 0 bases at J, leaving 9 bases unmatched. The germline gives CDR1 SGHVS, CDR2 FNYEAQ. The CDR3 has 18 residues. The CDR3 DNA reads as TGTGCCAGCAGCTTACGGAGGGAGGGGACAGGGGTGAACACTGAAGCTTTCTTT. Translating it yields CASSLRREGTGVNTEAFF.

Here the CDR3 DNA reads TGTGCCAGCAGCCTCCCCAAGCTCCGACTAGCGGGAGATCGGTTTACCGGGGAGCTGTTTTTT. This encodes CASSLPKLRLAGDRFTGELFF. The J gene is TRBJ2-2, the V gene TRBV7-8; TRBD2 matches 12 bases. V trimming: 5 bases; J trimming: 5 bases; junction bases outside the gene matches: 21. The CDR3 consists of 21 residues. From germline, CDR1 is SGHVS and CDR2 FQNEAQ.

In this sample, this clone turned up a few times. This chain uses TRBV5-6 with TRBJ1-2, with D uncertain. V lost 4 bases, J lost 6 bases, and 7 bases lay in between. This CDR3 has 11 amino acids. Germline CDR1 SGHDT, CDR2 YYEEEE. The CDR3 bases are TGTGCCAGCAGCAGGGTGGATGGCTACACCTTC. Amino acid sequence: CASSRVDGYTF.

About this clone itself: Different DNA sequences within this sample yield the same CDR3. The chain has TRBV3-1 (or the pseudogene TRBV3-2) and TRBJ2-1, with D uncertain. This CDR3 has 11 residues. V shed 1 base and J shed 9 bases, with 4 bases lying between them. Germline V gene sequence: CDR1 LGHDT, CDR2 YNNKEL (reference sequence). CDR3 sequence reads: CASSQGGEQFF. The CDR3 coding sequence is TGTGCCAGCAGCCAAGGGGGTGAGCAGTTCTTC.